The 10 T cell receptor beta chains below all came from one sample that was sequenced in a study of blood T cell repertoires in COVID-19. TCRdb keeps only in-frame clones here, not all; method: immunoSEQ multiplex PCR. The table lists about 360,000 clones, around 88% of them singletons, with around 7.4% in the top ten. Sample: peripheral blood. The receptors derive from a woman aged 55-69 years with COVID-19, enrolled during active disease.

V and J are TRBV7-3 and TRBJ2-1; D remains ambiguous. The CDR3 runs 13 residues. The V end was cut by 4 bases, the J end by 6 bases, with 10 bases between. Germline V gene lookup returns CDR1 SGHTA and CDR2 FQGTGA. The CDR3 sequence: CASSSRLANEQFF. CDR3 DNA: TGTGCCAGCAGCTCCCGCTTAGCCAATGAGCAGTTCTTC.

The chain combines TRBV20-1 with TRBJ2-2, with D unresolved. The ends were cut back, 3 bases at V and 6 bases at J, with 5 bases in the middle. The CDR3 contains 11 residues. In germline, CDR1 is DFQATT, CDR2 SNEGSKA (reference sequence). The CDR3 bases are TGCAGTGCTAGTCAGGCCGGGGAGCTGTTTTTT. Amino acid sequence: CSASQAGELFF.

The J gene is TRBJ1-1, the V gene TRBV19; no firm D call. Germline V gene lookup returns CDR1 LNHDA and CDR2 SQIVND (reference sequence). This CDR3 is 15 amino acids long. V was clipped by 10 bases and J by 3 bases, with 21 bases between them. Written as DNA, the CDR3 is TGTGCCATCGATATTAGCCGGGAAGCGGACACTGAAGCTTTCTTT. This gives the protein CAIDISREADTEAFF.

CDR3 in amino acids: CASSAGTGGLGANVLTF. In DNA form, the CDR3 reads TGCGCCAGCAGTGCGGGGACAGGGGGCCTGGGGGCCAACGTCCTGACTTTC. The chain links TRBV10-1 to TRBJ2-6, with 12 positions matching TRBD1. J gave up 4 bases and V 4 bases, and 5 bases lay outside the gene matches. The CDR3 is 17 residues long. CDR1 is WNHNN, CDR2 SYGVQD, per germline (reference sequence).

The rearrangement joins TRBV30 to TRBJ1-2, with TRBD1 matching over 9 bases. CDR1 GTSNPN and CDR2 SVGIG come from the germline V gene (reference sequence). This CDR3 spans 13 amino acids. V trimming: 6 bases; J trimming: 2 bases; junction bases outside the gene matches: 4. As DNA, the CDR3 is TGTGCCTGCCACAGGGGGCAGAACTATGGCTACACCTTC. This translates into CACHRGQNYGYTF.

J is TRBJ1-5 and V is TRBV4-3; TRBD1 might be the D (5 bases). Per the germline V gene, CDR1 is LGHNA and CDR2 is YSLEER. Trimming took off 1 base at V and 5 bases at J, with 9 bases between the two ends. The CDR3 consists of 14 residues. The CDR3 region is CASSQAWGDQPQHF. CDR3 DNA: TGCGCCAGCAGCCAAGCCTGGGGGGATCAGCCCCAGCATTTT.

The rearrangement uses TRBV9 and TRBJ2-1; TRBD2 might be the D (7 bases). Trimming removed 3 bases from V and 5 bases from J, with 15 bases in between. The CDR3 consists of 15 residues. Looked up from germline, CDR1 is SGDLS and CDR2 is YYNGEE. In DNA, the CDR3 is TGTGCCAGCAGCGCGCGGGGGCCTGGGGACAATGAGCAGTTCTTC. Encoded protein: CASSARGPGDNEQFF. The variable domain in full, with the rest retrieved from reference TRBV9 and TRBJ2-1, is DSGVTQTPKHLITATGQRVTLRCSPRSGDLSVYWYQQSLDQGLQFLIQYYNGEERAKGNILERFSAQQFPDLHSELNLSSLELGDSALYFCASSARGPGDNEQFFGPGTRLTVL.

The V call is TRBV18, the J call TRBJ2-3; TRBD2 agrees at 7 bases. V lost 5 bases and J lost 4; bases outside the gene matches: 6. Germline loops: CDR1 KGHSH, CDR2 LQKENI. The CDR3 runs 14 residues. CDR3 amino acids: CASSTGGRADTQYF. The CDR3 nucleotides are TGTGCCAGCTCAACGGGGGGACGGGCAGATACGCAGTATTTT.

CDR3 loop: CASSARLASNEQFF. The CDR3 region has the DNA TGTGCCAGCAGCGCCCGACTAGCGAGCAATGAGCAGTTCTTC. The chain recombines TRBV7-9 with TRBJ2-1; 8 bases match TRBD2. The germline V gene has CDR1 SEHNR and CDR2 FQNEAQ (reference sequence). Trimming cost V 5 bases and J 6 bases; bases outside gene matches: 6. The CDR3 is 14 amino acids.

The V and J genes are TRBV14 and TRBJ1-4, with TRBD1 as a possible D gene (6 bases). Trimming pared 1 base from V and 0 bases from J, leaving 15 bases between. The CDR3 contains 18 residues. The germline V gene has CDR1 SGHDN and CDR2 FVKESK. In DNA form, the CDR3 reads TGTGCCAGCAGCCAAGTAACAGGGTTAGGAGCAACTAATGAAAAACTGTTTTTT. Translated, it gives CASSQVTGLGATNEKLFF. Combining the CDR3 with reference TRBV14 and TRBJ1-4 gives the whole variable domain EAGVTQFPSHSVIEKGQTVTLRCDPISGHDNLYWYRRVMGKEIKFLLHFVKESKQDESGMPNNRFLAERTGGTYSTLKVQPAELEDSGVYFCASSQVTGLGATNEKLFFGSGTQLSVL.